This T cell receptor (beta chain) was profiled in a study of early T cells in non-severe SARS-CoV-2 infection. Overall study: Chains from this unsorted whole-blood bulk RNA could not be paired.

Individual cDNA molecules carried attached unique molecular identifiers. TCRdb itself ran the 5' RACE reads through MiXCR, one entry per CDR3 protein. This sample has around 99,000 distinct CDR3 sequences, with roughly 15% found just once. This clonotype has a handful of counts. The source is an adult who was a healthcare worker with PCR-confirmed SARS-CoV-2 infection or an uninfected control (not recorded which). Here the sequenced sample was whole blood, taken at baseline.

CDR3 DNA: TGTGCCAGCCGACGACAGACTAATGAAAAACTGTTTTTT. Translating gives CASRRQTNEKLFF. The chain is built from TRBV6-1 and TRBJ1-4, with D possibly matching TRBD1 (5 bases). Germline V gives CDR1 MNHNS, CDR2 SASEGT. With 8 bases removed from V and 2 bases from J, the gap between germline ends came to 9 bases. There are 13 residues in the CDR3.